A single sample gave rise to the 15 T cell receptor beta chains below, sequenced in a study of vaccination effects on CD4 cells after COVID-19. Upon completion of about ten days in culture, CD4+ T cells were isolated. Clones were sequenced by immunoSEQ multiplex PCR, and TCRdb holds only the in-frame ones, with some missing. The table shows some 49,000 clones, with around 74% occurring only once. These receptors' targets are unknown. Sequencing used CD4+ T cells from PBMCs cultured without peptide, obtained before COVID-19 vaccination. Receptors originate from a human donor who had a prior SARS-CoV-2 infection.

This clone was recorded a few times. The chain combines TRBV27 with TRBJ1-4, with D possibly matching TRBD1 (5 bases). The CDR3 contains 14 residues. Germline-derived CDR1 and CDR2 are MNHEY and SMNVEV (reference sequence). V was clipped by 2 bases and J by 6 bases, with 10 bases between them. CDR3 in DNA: TGTGCCAGCAGTTTAGCAGGGTTGGATGAAAAACTGTTTTTT. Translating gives CASSLAGLDEKLFF.

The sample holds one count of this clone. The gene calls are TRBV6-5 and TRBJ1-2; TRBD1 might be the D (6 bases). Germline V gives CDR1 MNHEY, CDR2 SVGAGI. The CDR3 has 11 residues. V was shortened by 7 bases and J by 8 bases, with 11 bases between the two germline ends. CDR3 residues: CASTSGGGYTF. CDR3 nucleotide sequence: TGTGCCAGCACCTCCGGGGGCGGCTACACCTTC.

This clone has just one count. In DNA, the CDR3 is TGTGCCAGCAGCTCCAATACAGGGGGGGTCACTGAAGCTTTCTTT. It encodes CASSSNTGGVTEAFF. The V gene is TRBV7-9, the J gene TRBJ1-1; TRBD1 matches at 8 bases. The germline V gene encodes CDR1 SEHNR and CDR2 FQNEAQ (reference sequence). J lost 4 bases, V lost 4 bases, and 8 bases had no gene match. The CDR3 extends over 15 amino acids.

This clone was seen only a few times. The CDR3 nucleotides read TGTGCCAGCAGTTTAGGGGGGAATCTTCCTGGAAACACCATATATTTT. Its protein is CASSLGGNLPGNTIYF. This rearrangement joins TRBV28 to TRBJ1-3; D possibly corresponds to TRBD1 (5 bases). Germline V gives CDR1 MDHEN, CDR2 SYDVKM. The ends were cut back, 2 bases at V and 2 bases at J, with 13 bases in the middle. This CDR3 contains 16 residues.

Here the CDR3 reads CASSTRQGRGAEQYF. CDR3 bases: TGTGCCAGCAGCACACGACAGGGGAGGGGCGCCGAGCAGTACTTC. This rearrangement joins TRBV28 to TRBJ2-7, with D tentatively TRBD1 (8 bases). CDR3 size: 15 residues. With 6 bases removed from V and 6 bases from J, the gap between germline ends came to 21 bases. From germline, CDR1 is MDHEN and CDR2 SYDVKM.

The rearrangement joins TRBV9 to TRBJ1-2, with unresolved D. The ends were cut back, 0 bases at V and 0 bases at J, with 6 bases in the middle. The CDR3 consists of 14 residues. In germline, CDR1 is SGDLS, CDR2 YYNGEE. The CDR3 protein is CASSVDGANYGYTF. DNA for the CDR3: TGTGCCAGCAGCGTAGACGGGGCTAACTATGGCTACACCTTC.

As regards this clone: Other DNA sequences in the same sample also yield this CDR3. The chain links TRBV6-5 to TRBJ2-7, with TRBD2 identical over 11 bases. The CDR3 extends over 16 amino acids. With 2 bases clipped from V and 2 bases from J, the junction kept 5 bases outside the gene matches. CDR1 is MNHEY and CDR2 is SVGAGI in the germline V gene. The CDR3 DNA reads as TGTGCCAGCAGTTACCAAGGGACTAGCGGTCCCTACGAGCAGTACTTC. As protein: CASSYQGTSGPYEQYF.

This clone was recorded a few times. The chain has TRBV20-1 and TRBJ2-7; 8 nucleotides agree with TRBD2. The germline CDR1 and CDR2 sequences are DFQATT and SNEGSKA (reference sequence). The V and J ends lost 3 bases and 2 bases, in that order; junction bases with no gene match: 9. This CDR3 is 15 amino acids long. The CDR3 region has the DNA TGCAGTGCTAGTGGTGGACTAGCCGGAACCTACGAGCAGTACTTC. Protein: CSASGGLAGTYEQYF.

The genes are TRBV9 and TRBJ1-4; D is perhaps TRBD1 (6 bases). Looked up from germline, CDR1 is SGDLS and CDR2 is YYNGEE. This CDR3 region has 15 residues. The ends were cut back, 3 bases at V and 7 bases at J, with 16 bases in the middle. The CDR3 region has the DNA TGTGCCAGCAGCGAACGGACGGGACAATTTGAAAAACTGTTTTTT. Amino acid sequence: CASSERTGQFEKLFF. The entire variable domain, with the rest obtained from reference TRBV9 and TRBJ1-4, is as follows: DSGVTQTPKHLITATGQRVTLRCSPRSGDLSVYWYQQSLDQGLQFLIQYYNGEERAKGNILERFSAQQFPDLHSELNLSSLELGDSALYFCASSERTGQFEKLFFGSGTQLSVL.

The CDR3: CASSLVGGWDGYTF. In DNA, the CDR3 is TGTGCCAGCAGCTTAGTAGGGGGATGGGATGGCTACACCTTC. V and J are TRBV7-9 and TRBJ1-2; possible D gene TRBD1, 6 bases. The germline CDR1 and CDR2 sequences are SEHNR and FQNEAQ (reference sequence). There are 14 residues in the CDR3. Trimming shortened V by 1 base and J by 6 bases, and 12 bases separated the two germline ends.

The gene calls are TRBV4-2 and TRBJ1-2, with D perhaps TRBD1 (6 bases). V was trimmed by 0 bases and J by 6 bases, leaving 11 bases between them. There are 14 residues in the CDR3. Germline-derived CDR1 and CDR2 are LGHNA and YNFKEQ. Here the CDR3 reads CASSQDMGQHGYTF. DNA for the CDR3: TGTGCCAGCAGCCAAGATATGGGACAACATGGCTACACCTTC.

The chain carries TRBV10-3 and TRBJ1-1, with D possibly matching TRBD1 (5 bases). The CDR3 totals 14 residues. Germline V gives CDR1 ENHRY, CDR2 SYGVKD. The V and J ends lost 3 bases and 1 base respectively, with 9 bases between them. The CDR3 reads CAISERGPNTEAFF. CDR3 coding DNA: TGTGCCATCAGTGAAAGGGGACCGAACACTGAAGCTTTCTTT.

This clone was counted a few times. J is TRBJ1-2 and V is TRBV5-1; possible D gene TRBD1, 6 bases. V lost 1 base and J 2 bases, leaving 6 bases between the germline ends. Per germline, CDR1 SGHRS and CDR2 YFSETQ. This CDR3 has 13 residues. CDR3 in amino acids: CASSLRGNYGYTF. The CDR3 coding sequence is TGCGCCAGCAGCTTGAGGGGGAACTATGGCTACACCTTC.

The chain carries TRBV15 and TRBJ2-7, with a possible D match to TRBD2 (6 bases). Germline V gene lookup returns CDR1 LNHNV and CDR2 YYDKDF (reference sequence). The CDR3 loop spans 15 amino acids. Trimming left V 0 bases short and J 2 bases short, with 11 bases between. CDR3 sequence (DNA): TGTGCCACCAGCAGAGATTTCGGGGGAACCTACGAGCAGTACTTC. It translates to CATSRDFGGTYEQYF.

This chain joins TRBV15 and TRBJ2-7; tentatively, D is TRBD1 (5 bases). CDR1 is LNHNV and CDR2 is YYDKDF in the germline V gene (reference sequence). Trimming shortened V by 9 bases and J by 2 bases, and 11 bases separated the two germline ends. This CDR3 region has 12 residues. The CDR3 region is CATGDSAYEQYF. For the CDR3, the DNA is TGTGCCACTGGAGACAGCGCCTACGAGCAGTACTTC.